Below are 28 T cell receptor beta chains sequenced from a single sample in a study of blood T cell repertoires in COVID-19. Method: immunoSEQ multiplex PCR; TCRdb's copy keeps in-frame clones and lacks some. The profile shows hundreds of thousands of clones, around 89% of them singletons. The sample consisted of PBMCs or T cells enriched from blood (not recorded which). These receptors came from a woman aged 18-30 years who had recovered from COVID-19.

The chain combines TRBV11-2 with TRBJ2-7; D not certain. Deletions cut 5 bases from V and 6 bases from J, with 14 bases between. Germline V gives CDR1 SGHAT, CDR2 FQNNGV. This CDR3 is 13 amino acids long. CDR3 loop: CASSPVLVSEQYF. The CDR3 nucleotides are TGTGCCAGCAGCCCCGTTTTAGTTTCCGAGCAGTACTTC.

The chain combines TRBV28 with TRBJ1-5; possible D gene TRBD1, 5 bases. The CDR3 is made up of 16 amino acids. Germline assignment: CDR1 MDHEN and CDR2 SYDVKM. Trimming stripped 4 bases from V and 3 bases from J, with 16 bases between. In nucleotides, the CDR3 is TGTGCCAGCAGTTCCATACTTGGACAAGCCAATCAGCCCCAGCATTTT. It encodes CASSSILGQANQPQHF. Looking up the rest from reference TRBV28 and TRBJ1-5 gives the full variable domain: DVKVTQSSRYLVKRTGEKVFLECVQDMDHENMFWYRQDPGLGLRLIYFSYDVKMKEKGDIPEGYSVSREKKERFSLILESASTNQTSMYLCASSSILGQANQPQHFGDGTRLSIL.

V usage is TRBV19 and J usage is TRBJ1-1, with D possibly matching TRBD1 (5 bases). The CDR3 sequence is 13 residues long. Germline values: CDR1 LNHDA, CDR2 SQIVND (reference sequence). Trimming cost V 7 bases and J 0 bases, with 9 bases left between them. The CDR3 bases are TGTGCCAGTAAGGACAAGTTGAACACTGAAGCTTTCTTT. Protein: CASKDKLNTEAFF.

This sequence joins TRBV3-1 (or the pseudogene TRBV3-2) and TRBJ2-6; D gene ambiguous. The CDR3 length is 14 residues. Trimming took off 0 bases at V and 6 bases at J, with 6 bases between the two ends. Germline lookup yields CDR1 LGHDT and CDR2 YNNKEL (reference sequence). The CDR3 DNA is TGTGCCAGCAGCCAAGATCTCTCGGCCAACGTCCTGACTTTC. Residues: CASSQDLSANVLTF.

This chain uses TRBV7-9 with TRBJ1-5; the match to TRBD1 covers 7 bases. Unmatched junction bases numbered 8, after V lost 5 bases and J lost 4 bases. Germline assignment: CDR1 SEHNR and CDR2 FQNEAQ (reference sequence). The CDR3 extends over 15 amino acids. CDR3 region: CASSRMGTENQPQHF. CDR3 sequence (DNA): TGTGCCAGCAGCCGTATGGGGACAGAGAATCAGCCCCAGCATTTT.

This chain connects TRBV7-6 to TRBJ2-2, with TRBD1 matching over 8 bases. CDR1 SGHVS and CDR2 FNYEAQ come from the germline V gene. The CDR3 covers 16 residues. V lost 4 bases to trimming and J lost 0 bases; unmatched junction nucleotides: 4. CDR3 DNA sequence: TGTGCCAGCAGCTCTAGACAGGGGCCGAACACCGGGGAGCTGTTTTTT. This encodes CASSSRQGPNTGELFF.

V is TRBV20-1 and J is TRBJ2-5, with TRBD2 identical over 7 bases. Germline V gene data show CDR1 as DFQATT and CDR2 as SNEGSKA (reference sequence). CDR3 length: 11 residues. DNA of the CDR3: TGCAGCGGTAGACTAGCAGAGACCCAGTACTTC. Its protein is CSGRLAETQYF.

This chain connects TRBV4-1 to TRBJ1-2; 7 nucleotides agree with TRBD1. The trim removed 0 bases at V and 4 bases at J, leaving 8 bases unmatched. The germline CDR1 and CDR2 sequences are MGHRA and YSYEKL. The CDR3 loop spans 16 amino acids. CDR3 sequence: CASSQEGRDSFYGYTF. As DNA, the CDR3 is TGCGCCAGCAGCCAAGAAGGACGGGACAGTTTCTATGGCTACACCTTC.

The chain has TRBV7-8 and TRBJ2-3, with 9 bases identical to TRBD1. Germline CDR1 SGHVS, CDR2 FQNEAQ. After removal of 5 bases from V and 5 bases from J, the junction contained 8 bases not matched to a gene. The CDR3 consists of 15 residues. In DNA, the CDR3 is TGTGCCAGCAGCCACCTAACAGGGGGCATAGATACGCAGTATTTT. This sequence encodes CASSHLTGGIDTQYF.

CDR3 sequence: CASSFVVFFF. CDR3 sequence (DNA): TGTGCCAGCAGTTTTGTAGTATTTTTCTTT. The chain combines TRBV28 with TRBJ1-1; no clear D. Deletions cut 3 bases from V and 13 bases from J, with 9 bases between. Germline-derived CDR1 and CDR2 are MDHEN and SYDVKM. The CDR3 runs 10 residues.

The chain carries TRBV19 and TRBJ1-2; D not certain. CDR1 is LNHDA and CDR2 is SQIVND in the germline V gene (reference sequence). V was pared by 1 base and J by 2 bases, with 8 bases between. The CDR3 length is 14 residues. CDR3: CASSIGILNYGYTF. The CDR3 bases are TGTGCCAGTAGTATAGGAATCCTAAACTATGGCTACACCTTC.

The chain combines TRBV27 with TRBJ1-1; 7 bases align to TRBD1. V trimming: 6 bases; J trimming: 0 bases; junction bases outside the gene matches: 4. Germline lookup yields CDR1 MNHEY and CDR2 SMNVEV (reference sequence). The CDR3 has 14 amino acids. The chain's CDR3 is CASRSGQVNTEAFF. CDR3 in DNA: TGTGCCAGCAGATCCGGACAGGTGAACACTGAAGCTTTCTTT.

The CDR3 reads CATLPPTSAGYEQYF. The CDR3 DNA follows: TGTGCCACCCTACCCCCGACTAGCGCGGGCTACGAGCAGTACTTC. This chain uses TRBV6-5 with TRBJ2-7; 8 positions agree with TRBD2. This CDR3 is 15 amino acids long. Germline V gene data show CDR1 as MNHEY and CDR2 as SVGAGI. With 10 bases clipped from V and 3 bases from J, the junction kept 14 bases outside the gene matches.

The CDR3 is CATSTGTGKDYTF. CDR3 DNA: TGTGCCACCAGCACCGGGACAGGGAAAGACTACACCTTC. The chain recombines TRBV15 with TRBJ1-2; 9 nucleotides agree with TRBD1. CDR3 length equals 13 residues. Per germline, CDR1 LNHNV and CDR2 YYDKDF (reference sequence). With 4 bases clipped from V and 10 bases from J, the junction kept 7 bases outside the gene matches.

The chain uses TRBV28 and TRBJ1-5, with 8 bases lining up with TRBD1. Germline values: CDR1 MDHEN, CDR2 SYDVKM. This CDR3 region has 14 residues. V gave up 7 bases and J gave up 4 bases; unmatched junction bases: 6. The CDR3 sequence: CASTLQGANQPQHF. Here the CDR3 DNA reads TGTGCCAGCACTTTGCAGGGGGCGAATCAGCCCCAGCATTTT. The full variable domain, completed using reference TRBV28 and TRBJ1-5, is DVKVTQSSRYLVKRTGEKVFLECVQDMDHENMFWYRQDPGLGLRLIYFSYDVKMKEKGDIPEGYSVSREKKERFSLILESASTNQTSMYLCASTLQGANQPQHFGDGTRLSIL.

The chain links TRBV5-6 to TRBJ1-2, with TRBD1 as a possible D gene (6 bases). CDR1 is SGHDT and CDR2 is YYEEEE in the germline V gene. CDR3 size: 14 residues. The ends were cut back, 3 bases at V and 8 bases at J, with 17 bases in the middle. The CDR3 is CASSYWNRVGGYTF. The CDR3 coding sequence is TGTGCCAGCAGCTATTGGAACAGGGTAGGCGGCTACACCTTC.

The chain joins TRBV5-1 to TRBJ2-1, with D uncertain. Germline values: CDR1 SGHRS, CDR2 YFSETQ. The CDR3 consists of 12 residues. Trimming took 2 bases from V and 6 from J, leaving 6 bases between them. DNA of the CDR3: TGCGCCAGCAGCTTTATCTCCAATGAGCAGTTCTTC. Its translation is CASSFISNEQFF.

This chain links TRBV29-1 with TRBJ1-2; D gene ambiguous. The V gene's germline CDR1 is SQVTM and CDR2 ANQGSEA. Trimming removed 4 bases from V and 4 bases from J, with 10 bases in between. The CDR3 is made up of 12 amino acids. The CDR3: CSVAGSSYGYTF. CDR3 in DNA: TGCAGCGTTGCAGGCTCCTCCTATGGCTACACCTTC.

This clone was found a few times. The J gene is TRBJ1-4, the V gene TRBV7-2; D not resolved. Germline-derived CDR1 and CDR2 are SGHTA and FQGNSA. The CDR3 sequence is 17 residues long. The germline V and J ends were trimmed by 4 bases and 8 bases, with 23 bases remaining between them. The CDR3: CASSSGNVGWGGEKLFF. CDR3 sequence (DNA): TGTGCCAGCAGCTCCGGGAACGTTGGTTGGGGTGGGGAAAAACTGTTTTTT.

This clone is a singleton in its sample. The CDR3 loop is CSASGGAGGKLFF. For the CDR3, the DNA is TGCAGCGCCTCCGGGGGGGCAGGGGGAAAACTGTTTTTT. V is TRBV29-1 and J is TRBJ1-4; 7 positions agree with TRBD1. V was clipped by 7 bases and J by 10 bases; unmatched bases: 12. CDR1 is SQVTM, CDR2 ANQGSEA, per germline. This CDR3 comprises 13 residues.

J is TRBJ1-3 and V is TRBV24-1; D possibly corresponds to TRBD1 (6 bases). The ends were cut back, 2 bases at V and 0 bases at J, with 22 bases in the middle. The CDR3 sequence is 20 residues long. Germline V gene sequence: CDR1 KGHDR, CDR2 SFDVKD. The CDR3 bases are TGTGCCACCAGTGATTCCCTCCGAATAGACAGGACTCGCTCTGGAAACACCATATATTTT. It yields the protein CATSDSLRIDRTRSGNTIYF.

This rearrangement joins TRBV6-5 to TRBJ1-1; 7 nucleotides align to TRBD1. J lost 2 bases, V lost 0 bases, and 6 bases had no gene match. This CDR3 is 16 amino acids long. Germline CDR1 and CDR2: MNHEY and SVGAGI. CDR3: CASSYSPTGENTEAFF. CDR3 sequence (DNA): TGTGCCAGCAGTTACTCGCCCACAGGGGAAAACACTGAAGCTTTCTTT.

In this sample, this clone turned up once. This CDR3 is also generated by other DNA sequences in the sample. The CDR3 spells CASSVGSGNEQFF. DNA for the CDR3: TGTGCCAGCAGCGTAGGTTCCGGGAATGAGCAGTTCTTC. The rearrangement links TRBV9 to TRBJ2-1, with D hard to call. The germline V and J ends were trimmed by 0 bases and 7 bases, with 8 bases remaining between them. The CDR3 loop spans 13 amino acids. The V gene's germline CDR1 is SGDLS and CDR2 YYNGEE.

The chain is built from TRBV5-1 and TRBJ2-1; TRBD1 is a possible D gene (6 bases). This CDR3 comprises 12 residues. In germline, CDR1 is SGHRS, CDR2 YFSETQ. Trimming removed 1 base at V and 10 bases at J, with 9 bases between. The CDR3 protein is CASSLPGTEQFF. Written as DNA, the CDR3 is TGCGCCAGCAGCTTGCCCGGGACAGAGCAGTTCTTC.

The gene calls are TRBV6-5 and TRBJ1-1; 8 nucleotides align to TRBD1. With V trimmed by 11 bases and J by 1 base, 9 bases remained unmatched. Per germline, CDR1 MNHEY and CDR2 SVGAGI. The CDR3 loop spans 14 amino acids. CDR3 sequence reads: CAVGRGPGNTEAFF. The CDR3 DNA reads TGTGCCGTAGGCAGGGGGCCCGGGAACACTGAAGCTTTCTTT.

The chain links TRBV4-1 to TRBJ2-1; possible D gene TRBD1, 5 bases. In germline, CDR1 is MGHRA, CDR2 YSYEKL. Trimming took 0 bases from V and 8 from J, leaving 14 bases between them. This CDR3 has 15 amino acids. CDR3 DNA: TGCGCCAGCAGCCAAGAGGGGCGCGCTTGGGATGAGCAGTTCTTC. Its protein is CASSQEGRAWDEQFF.

The CDR3 protein is CASIRQGAGEKLFF. The CDR3 DNA reads TGTGCCAGCATTAGACAGGGGGCAGGGGAAAAACTGTTTTTT. The chain is built from TRBV2 and TRBJ1-4; 10 bases match TRBD1. This CDR3 is built from 14 residues. Germline CDR1 reads SNHLY; CDR2 reads FYNNEI. V gave up 7 bases and J gave up 8 bases; unmatched junction bases: 7.

Regarding this clone: Compared with germline, one end of the junction differs, possibly owing to a read error. The chain is built from TRBV2 and TRBJ1-2; TRBD1 matches 8 bases. CDR3 size: 15 residues. The germline V gene has CDR1 SNHLY and CDR2 FYNNEI. The CDR3 DNA reads TGTGCCAGCAGGGAAGGACAGGGAGTGAGCTATGGCTACACCTTC. Translated, it gives CASREGQGVSYGYTF.